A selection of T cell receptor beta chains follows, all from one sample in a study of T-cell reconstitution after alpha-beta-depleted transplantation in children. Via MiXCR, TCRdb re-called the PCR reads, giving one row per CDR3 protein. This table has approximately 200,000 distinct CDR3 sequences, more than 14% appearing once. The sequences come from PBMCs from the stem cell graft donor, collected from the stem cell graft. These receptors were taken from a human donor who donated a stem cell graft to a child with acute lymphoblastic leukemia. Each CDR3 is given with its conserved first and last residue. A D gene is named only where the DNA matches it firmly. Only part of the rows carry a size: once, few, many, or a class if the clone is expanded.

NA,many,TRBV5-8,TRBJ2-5,CASSLGSDPGETQYF,TGTGCCAGCAGCTTAGGGTCGGACCCCGGGGAGACCCAGTACTTC
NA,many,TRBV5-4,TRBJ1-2,CASSMDNYGYTF,TGTGCCAGCAGCATGGACAACTATGGCTACACCTTC
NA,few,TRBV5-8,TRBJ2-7,CASSLFVQDNYEQYF,TGTGCCAGCAGCCTTTTTGTCCAGGACAACTACGAGCAGTACTTC
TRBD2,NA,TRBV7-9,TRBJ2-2,CAAYLAGLNTGELFF,TGTGCCGCATACTTAGCGGGATTGAACACCGGGGAGCTGTTTTTT
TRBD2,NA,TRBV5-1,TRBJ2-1,CASSPGIAGGTDEQFF,TGCGCCAGCAGCCCGGGAATAGCGGGAGGTACTGATGAGCAGTTCTTC
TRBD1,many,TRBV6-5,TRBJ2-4,CASSFLQGAAKNIQYF,TGTGCCAGCAGTTTTTTACAGGGGGCGGCCAAAAACATTCAGTACTTC
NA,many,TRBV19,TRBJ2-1,CASSSQGGYNEQFF,TGTGCCAGTAGTAGTCAGGGCGGGTACAATGAGCAGTTCTTC
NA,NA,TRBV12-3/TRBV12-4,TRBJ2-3,CASTFYRFSTDTQYF,TGTGCCAGCACTTTTTACAGATTTAGCACAGATACGCAGTATTTT
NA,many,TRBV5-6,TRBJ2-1,CASSLVQQLYNEQFF,TGTGCCAGCAGCTTGGTGCAGCAGCTCTACAATGAGCAGTTCTTC
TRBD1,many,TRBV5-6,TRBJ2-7,CASSLMSGGYEQYF,TGTGCCAGCAGCTTGATGTCAGGGGGCTACGAGCAGTACTTC
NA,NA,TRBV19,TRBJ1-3,CASSTTPGDSGNTIYF,TGTGCCAGTAGCACGACCCCAGGGGACTCTGGAAACACCATATATTTT
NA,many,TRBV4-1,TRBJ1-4,CASSHLNEEKLFF,TGCGCCAGCAGCCACCTGAATGAGGAAAAACTGTTTTTT
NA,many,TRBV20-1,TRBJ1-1,CSARIVRLTEAFF,TGCAGTGCTAGGATTGTCAGGCTCACTGAAGCTTTCTTT
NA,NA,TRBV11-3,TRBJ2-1,CASSARPRGEQFF,TGTGCCAGCAGCGCACGACCTCGTGGTGAGCAGTTCTTC
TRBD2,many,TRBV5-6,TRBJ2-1,CASSLLAGRGIWDEQFF,TGTGCCAGCAGCTTACTAGCGGGAAGGGGTATTTGGGATGAGCAGTTCTTC
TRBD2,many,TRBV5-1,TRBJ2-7,CASSSSGISYEQYF,TGCGCCAGCAGCTCTAGCGGGATCTCCTACGAGCAGTACTTC
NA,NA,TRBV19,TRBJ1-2,CASKGGYYGYTF,TGTGCCAGTAAAGGGGGATACTATGGCTACACCTTC
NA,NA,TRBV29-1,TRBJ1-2,CSVEDQNYGYTF,TGCAGCGTTGAAGATCAGAACTATGGCTACACCTTC
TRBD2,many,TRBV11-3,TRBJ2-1,CASSPGLAGGNEQFF,TGTGCCAGCAGCCCCGGACTAGCGGGAGGCAATGAGCAGTTCTTC
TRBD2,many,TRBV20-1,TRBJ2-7,CSARISGRDYEQYF,TGCAGTGCTAGAATTAGCGGGAGGGACTACGAGCAGTACTTC
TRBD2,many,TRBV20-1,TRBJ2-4,CSAPDRDYNKNIQYF,TGCAGTGCCCCGGACCGGGACTACAACAAAAACATTCAGTACTTC
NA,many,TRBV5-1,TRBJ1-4,CASTYDRLNEKLFF,TGCGCCAGCACTTACGACAGACTCAACGAAAAACTGTTTTTT
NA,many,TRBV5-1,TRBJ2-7,CASSPLDGSYEQYF,TGCGCCAGCAGCCCGTTGGACGGTTCCTACGAGCAGTACTTC
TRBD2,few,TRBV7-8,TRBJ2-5,CASSRSGGRAGETQYF,TGTGCCAGCAGCCGATCGGGAGGGCGGGCAGGGGAGACCCAGTACTTC
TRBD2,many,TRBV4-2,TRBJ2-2,CASSQETGRADGELFF,TGTGCCAGCAGCCAAGAGACCGGGAGGGCCGACGGGGAGCTGTTTTTT
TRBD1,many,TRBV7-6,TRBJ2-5,CASSFSPGQGTETQYF,TGTGCCAGCAGCTTCTCGCCGGGACAGGGTACAGAGACCCAGTACTTC
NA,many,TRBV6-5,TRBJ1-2,CASSYDRSSNYGYTF,TGTGCCAGCAGTTACGACCGTTCCTCTAACTATGGCTACACCTTC
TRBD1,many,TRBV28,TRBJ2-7,CASSPRDRGAYEQYF,TGTGCCAGCAGTCCCCGGGACAGGGGGGCCTACGAGCAGTACTTC
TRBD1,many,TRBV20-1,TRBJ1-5,CSARDRESSNQPQHF,TGCAGTGCCCGGGACAGAGAGTCGAGCAATCAGCCCCAGCATTTT
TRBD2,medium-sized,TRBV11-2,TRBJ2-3,CASRKGLAGPQDTQYF,TGTGCCAGCAGAAAGGGACTAGCGGGACCCCAGGATACGCAGTATTTT
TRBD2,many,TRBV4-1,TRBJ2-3,CASSPRSGLAGVIDTQYF,TGCGCCAGCAGCCCTAGGTCGGGACTAGCGGGAGTGATAGATACGCAGTATTTT
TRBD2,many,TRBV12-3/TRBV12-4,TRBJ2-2,CASSPSGRSGTGELFF,TGTGCCAGCAGCCCTAGCGGGAGATCAGGGACCGGGGAGCTGTTTTTT
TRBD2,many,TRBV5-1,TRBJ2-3,CASSFAGEGALTDTQYF,TGCGCCAGCAGCTTCGCGGGAGAGGGCGCCTTGACAGATACGCAGTATTTT
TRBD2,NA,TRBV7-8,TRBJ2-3,CASSLMRAGGLADTQYF,TGTGCCAGCAGCTTAATGCGGGCGGGAGGGCTCGCAGATACGCAGTATTTT
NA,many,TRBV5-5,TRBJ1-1,CASSTSKINTEAFF,TGTGCCAGCAGCACCTCAAAGATCAACACTGAAGCTTTCTTT
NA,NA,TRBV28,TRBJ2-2,CASSTRIGELFF,TGTGCCAGCAGCACGAGGATCGGGGAGCTGTTTTTT
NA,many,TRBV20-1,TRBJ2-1,CSALPGRLPTEQFF,TGCAGTGCTCTCCCGGGACGCCTTCCGACGGAGCAGTTCTTC
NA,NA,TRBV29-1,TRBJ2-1,CSVERGTYNEQFF,TGCAGCGTTGAAAGAGGGACCTACAATGAGCAGTTCTTC
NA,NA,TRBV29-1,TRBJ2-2,CSVEVLPDTGELFF,TGCAGCGTTGAAGTTCTACCCGACACCGGGGAGCTGTTTTTT
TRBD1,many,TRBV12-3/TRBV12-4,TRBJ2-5,CASSPAYRGETQYF,TGTGCCAGCAGTCCGGCCTACAGGGGCGAGACCCAGTACTTC
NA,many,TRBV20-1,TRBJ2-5,CSARGPVERQETQYF,TGCAGTGCTAGAGGCCCAGTGGAGCGCCAAGAGACCCAGTACTTC
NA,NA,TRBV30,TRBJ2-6,CAWSLGLSGANVLTF,TGTGCCTGGAGTCTGGGGCTCTCTGGGGCCAACGTCCTGACTTTC
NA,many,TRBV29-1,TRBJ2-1,CSGHNRGSDNEQFF,TGCAGCGGACACAATAGGGGGAGCGACAATGAGCAGTTCTTC
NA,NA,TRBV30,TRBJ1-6,CAWSVRQGGSPLHF,TGTGCCTGGAGTGTACGTCAGGGAGGCTCACCCCTCCACTTT
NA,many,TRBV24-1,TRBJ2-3,CATSDASDTQYF,TGTGCCACCAGTGATGCGTCAGATACGCAGTATTTT
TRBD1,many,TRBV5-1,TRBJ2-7,CASSLWGQGAAYEQYF,TGCGCCAGCAGCTTATGGGGACAGGGGGCCGCCTACGAGCAGTACTTC
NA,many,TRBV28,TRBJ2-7,CASSTYLVPYEQYF,TGTGCCAGCAGTACCTACCTCGTGCCCTACGAGCAGTACTTC
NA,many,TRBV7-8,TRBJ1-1,CASSLVPGVGTEAFF,TGTGCCAGCAGCTTAGTTCCCGGGGTTGGCACTGAAGCTTTCTTT
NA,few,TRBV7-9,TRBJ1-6,CASSFSETSPLHF,TGTGCCAGCAGCTTTTCCGAAACCTCACCCCTCCACTTT
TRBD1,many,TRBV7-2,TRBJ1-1,CASKPSGGDTEAFF,TGTGCCAGCAAGCCATCAGGGGGGGACACTGAAGCTTTCTTT
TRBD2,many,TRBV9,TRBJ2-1,CASSPSSGTSGSGNEQFF,TGTGCCAGCAGCCCTAGTTCCGGGACTAGCGGGAGCGGTAATGAGCAGTTCTTC
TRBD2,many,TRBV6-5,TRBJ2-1,CASSRLAGVYNEQFF,TGTGCCAGCAGTCGACTAGCGGGGGTGTACAATGAGCAGTTCTTC
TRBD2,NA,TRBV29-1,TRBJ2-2,CSVIPGTSWNTGELFF,TGCAGCGTCATCCCAGGGACTAGCTGGAACACCGGGGAGCTGTTTTTT
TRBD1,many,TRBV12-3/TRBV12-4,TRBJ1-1,CASSPRTGMNTEAFF,TGCGCCAGCAGCCCCAGGACAGGAATGAACACTGAAGCTTTCTTT
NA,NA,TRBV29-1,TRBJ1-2,CSVVGGQGRGYTF,TGCAGCGTTGTGGGTGGGCAGGGGAGAGGCTACACCTTC
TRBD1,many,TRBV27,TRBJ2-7,CASSLRQGPIEQYF,TGTGCCAGCAGTTTACGACAGGGCCCGATCGAGCAGTACTTC
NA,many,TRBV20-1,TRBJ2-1,CSARDPTLGGGTLHNEQFF,TGCAGTGCTAGAGATCCAACCTTAGGAGGCGGAACCTTACACAATGAGCAGTTCTTC
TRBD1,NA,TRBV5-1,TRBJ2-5,CASSLIRDSQETQYF,TGCGCCAGCAGCTTGATCCGGGACAGCCAAGAGACCCAGTACTTC
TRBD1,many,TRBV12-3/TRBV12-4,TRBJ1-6,CASSLSLEGGEGSPLHF,TGTGCCAGCAGTTTATCCTTGGAAGGGGGCGAGGGATCACCCCTCCACTTT